These 12 T cell receptor beta chains share one sample of origin, sequenced in a study of cytomegalovirus exposure and HLA in healthy donors. With 60 Vbeta and 13 Jbeta primers, the PCR was carried out. Produced via immunoSEQ multiplex PCR; TCRdb's table is partial and in-frame only. Here the sample spans some 190,000 clones, about 82% being singletons. Input material: PBMCs. The receptors come from a man between 18 and 35 years old in good health and CMV-seronegative.

A few counts support this clone. The CDR3 DNA reads TGTGCCAGCGGTACTGGACAGGGCGATAGTGAGCAGTACTTC. Encoded protein: CASGTGQGDSEQYF. This chain connects TRBV7-6 to TRBJ2-7, with TRBD1 matching over 8 bases. This CDR3 is 14 amino acids long. Looked up from germline, CDR1 is SGHVS and CDR2 is FNYEAQ. Losses at the gene ends were 8 bases for V and 7 bases for J; bases not matched to a gene: 13.

This chain links TRBV14 with TRBJ2-1, with a possible D match to TRBD2 (7 bases). The CDR3 runs to 13 residues. The germline V gene encodes CDR1 SGHDN and CDR2 FVKESK. The germline V and J ends were trimmed by 0 bases and 12 bases, with 12 bases remaining between them. The CDR3 coding sequence is TGTGCCAGCAGCCAAGATACCGGGGGGCGGCAGTTCTTC. It translates to CASSQDTGGRQFF.

V is TRBV9 and J is TRBJ1-1; D perhaps matches TRBD1 (5 bases). Germline V gene data show CDR1 as SGDLS and CDR2 as YYNGEE. The CDR3 is 14 residues long. V lost 3 bases and J 1 base, leaving 10 bases between the germline ends. As DNA, the CDR3 is TGTGCCAGCAGCGCCGGACATACGAACACTGAAGCTTTCTTT. As protein: CASSAGHTNTEAFF.

The chain joins TRBV7-3 to TRBJ2-3; 7 bases fit TRBD2. Germline trimming cut 5 bases from V and 1 base from J; bases unmatched to any gene: 3. In germline, CDR1 is SGHTA, CDR2 FQGTGA. This CDR3 comprises 14 residues. CDR3 in amino acids: CASSLTSGTDTQYF. The CDR3, as DNA: TGTGCCAGCAGCCTTACTAGCGGCACAGATACGCAGTATTTT. The full variable domain, completed using reference TRBV7-3 and TRBJ2-3, is GAGVSQTPSNKVTEKGKYVELRCDPISGHTALYWYRQSLGQGPEFLIYFQGTGAADDSGLPNDRFFAVRPEGSVSTLKIQRTERGDSAVYLCASSLTSGTDTQYFGPGTRLTVL.

The CDR3 protein is CASSVSLVAETQYF. The CDR3 DNA follows: TGTGCCAGCAGCGTCTCGCTTGTTGCGGAGACCCAGTACTTC. The chain is built from TRBV9 and TRBJ2-5; D gene unclear. This CDR3 is built from 14 residues. CDR1 and CDR2 from the germline V gene are SGDLS and YYNGEE. Trimming stripped 2 bases from V and 5 bases from J, with 13 bases between.

The V and J genes are TRBV9 and TRBJ2-1, with D possibly being TRBD2 (6 bases). In germline, CDR1 is SGDLS, CDR2 YYNGEE. The CDR3 length is 14 residues. Trimming pared 4 bases from V and 9 bases from J, leaving 17 bases between. The CDR3 here is CASSSGLPGVEQFF. The CDR3, as DNA: TGTGCCAGCAGCTCAGGACTCCCGGGGGTTGAGCAGTTCTTC. Looking up the rest from reference TRBV9 and TRBJ2-1 gives the full variable domain: DSGVTQTPKHLITATGQRVTLRCSPRSGDLSVYWYQQSLDQGLQFLIQYYNGEERAKGNILERFSAQQFPDLHSELNLSSLELGDSALYFCASSSGLPGVEQFFGPGTRLTVL.

The gene calls are TRBV11-2 and TRBJ2-1; no clear D. V dropped 6 bases and J dropped 5 bases, with 17 bases sitting between them. The germline V gene encodes CDR1 SGHAT and CDR2 FQNNGV. The CDR3 extends over 15 amino acids. The CDR3, as DNA: TGTGCCAGCAGTTTCACATCGGAGCCCAACAATGAGCAGTTCTTC. Its translation: CASSFTSEPNNEQFF.

This clone appeared a single time. The J gene is TRBJ2-5, the V gene TRBV5-1, with 12 bases fitting TRBD1. There are 15 residues in the CDR3. Germline-derived CDR1 and CDR2 are SGHRS and YFSETQ. V lost 4 bases to trimming and J lost 4 bases; unmatched junction nucleotides: 5. This chain's CDR3 is CASSHGTGGIETQYF. The DNA for the CDR3 is TGCGCCAGCAGCCACGGGACAGGGGGCATAGAGACCCAGTACTTC.

The chain has TRBV18 and TRBJ2-7, with TRBD2 matching over 14 bases. This CDR3 has 19 amino acids. CDR1 is KGHSH and CDR2 is LQKENI in the germline V gene. Trimming cost V 2 bases and J 2 bases; bases outside gene matches: 11. In DNA, the CDR3 is TGTGCCAGCTCACCAGAGGCAGGGCGACTAGCGGGGGGGACCTACGAGCAGTACTTC. Amino acid sequence: CASSPEAGRLAGGTYEQYF.

The chain links TRBV7-9 to TRBJ2-1; D is undetermined. The CDR3 length is 12 residues. Between the trimmed V and J ends, which lost 5 bases and 7 bases, there was a span of 9 bases. CDR1 and CDR2 (germline): SEHNR, FQNEAQ (reference sequence). The CDR3 loop reads CASSLRVNEQFF. The CDR3 DNA reads as TGTGCCAGCAGCCTACGGGTGAATGAGCAGTTCTTC.

This clone was picked up one time. V gene TRBV27 combines with J gene TRBJ1-1, with D unclear. The CDR3 is made up of 13 amino acids. The germline CDR1 and CDR2 sequences are MNHEY and SMNVEV (reference sequence). V lost 7 bases to trimming and J lost 7 bases, with 16 bases between them. The CDR3 sequence: CASNSLGGREAFF. Here the CDR3 DNA reads TGTGCCAGCAATAGCTTAGGAGGGCGTGAAGCTTTCTTT.

V usage is TRBV7-9 and J usage is TRBJ2-5; 12 nucleotides line up with TRBD2. The CDR3 consists of 17 residues. From germline, CDR1 is SEHNR and CDR2 FQNEAQ (reference sequence). J was trimmed by 7 bases and V by 1 base; bases with no gene match: 10. The CDR3 DNA is TGTGCCAGCAGCTTAGGGACTAGCGGGGCCATTTTTGGGACCCAGTACTTC. Protein: CASSLGTSGAIFGTQYF.